Below are 23 T cell receptor beta chains sequenced from a single sample in a study of post-analysis software for immune sequencing data. General study points: Four or five TRBV segments (TRBV5-6, TRBV5-1 and TRBV20-1 among them) occurred more frequently in patients than in controls.

Antigen specificity for these receptors is unknown. Unique molecular identifiers featured in each of the TCR beta cDNA libraries. TCRdb called the PCR reads again in MiXCR, with one record for every CDR3 protein. Among about 760,000 distinct CDR3 sequences, roughly 29% were seen once, and the ten largest hold around 0.55%. The sample was blood. The receptors stem from a girl aged 5-17 years with multiple sclerosis.

Turning to this clonotype: A single base separates this from a much larger clone, so it may be a read error. The chain is built from TRBV7-2 and TRBJ2-5; D may be TRBD2 (5 bases). The germline V gene has CDR1 SGHTA and CDR2 FQGNSA. There are 19 residues in the CDR3. V lost 5 bases, J lost 11 bases, and 36 bases lay in between. The CDR3 is CASSRQPGGARTGNNEQYF. CDR3 bases: TGTGCCAGCAGCCGCCAGCCAGGAGGCGCTCGAACGGGGAACAATGAGCAGTACTTC.

This clonotype was observed a few times. This rearrangement joins TRBV5-1 to TRBJ1-5, with D possibly being TRBD1 (6 bases). Per the germline V gene, CDR1 is SGHRS and CDR2 is YFSETQ. Deletions cut 4 bases from V and 3 bases from J, with 11 bases between. This CDR3 contains 14 residues. In nucleotides, the CDR3 is TGCGCCAGCAGCCTGGGGGGCCTCAATCAGCCCCAGCATTTT. The encoded protein is CASSLGGLNQPQHF.

In this sample, this clonotype turned up a few times. This chain uses TRBV3-1 with TRBJ2-3; D is ambiguous. The CDR3 has 16 residues. Germline V lookup: CDR1 LGHDT, CDR2 YNNKEL (reference sequence). Trimming stripped 0 bases from V and 0 bases from J, with 10 bases between. For the CDR3, the DNA is TGTGCCAGCAGCCAAGATCCCGGGTTAAGCACAGATACGCAGTATTTT. Translating it yields CASSQDPGLSTDTQYF.

The V gene is TRBV20-1, the J gene TRBJ2-4; TRBD1 agrees at 8 bases. Looked up from germline, CDR1 is DFQATT and CDR2 is SNEGSKA (reference sequence). With 6 bases clipped from V and 3 bases from J, the junction kept 10 bases outside the gene matches. CDR3 length: 15 amino acids. Here the CDR3 DNA reads TGCAGTGCGCTCAAGGACAGGGTTGGCAAAAACATTCAGTACTTC. This codes for CSALKDRVGKNIQYF.

The genes are TRBV7-9 and TRBJ2-3; no reliable D call. Germline-derived CDR1 and CDR2 are SEHNR and FQNEAQ (reference sequence). The CDR3 is made up of 14 amino acids. The V and J ends lost 8 bases and 0 bases respectively, with 12 bases between them. The CDR3 nucleotides are TGTGCCAGCGCCCGGAACCCTAGCACAGATACGCAGTATTTT. This sequence encodes CASARNPSTDTQYF.

The chain carries TRBV7-8 and TRBJ2-4; D might be TRBD2 (5 bases). Germline V gene lookup returns CDR1 SGHVS and CDR2 FQNEAQ. V was clipped by 0 bases and J by 6 bases, with 12 bases between them. The CDR3 contains 15 residues. The CDR3: CASSLAGRVGNIQYF. In nucleotides, the CDR3 is TGTGCCAGCAGCTTAGCCGGGCGGGTGGGAAACATTCAGTACTTC.

The V gene is TRBV25-1, the J gene TRBJ2-5; the match to TRBD2 covers 8 bases. This CDR3 contains 17 residues. The germline gives CDR1 MGHDK, CDR2 SYGVNS. The trim removed 3 bases at V and 4 bases at J, leaving 13 bases unmatched. CDR3 loop: CASSEGLLAGSGETQYF. CDR3 coding DNA: TGTGCCAGCAGTGAGGGTCTTTTAGCGGGGTCGGGAGAGACCCAGTACTTC.

This clonotype was counted only a few times. J is TRBJ1-5 and V is TRBV28, with a possible D match to TRBD1 (6 bases). Per germline, CDR1 MDHEN and CDR2 SYDVKM. Trimming took 6 bases from V and 6 from J, leaving 15 bases between them. The CDR3 is made up of 14 amino acids. The CDR3 region has the DNA TGTGCCAGCAGCTACACAGGGTTTACTCAGCCCCAGCATTTT. Translated, it gives CASSYTGFTQPQHF. Full variable domain (outside the CDR3, taken from reference TRBV28 and TRBJ1-5): DVKVTQSSRYLVKRTGEKVFLECVQDMDHENMFWYRQDPGLGLRLIYFSYDVKMKEKGDIPEGYSVSREKKERFSLILESASTNQTSMYLCASSYTGFTQPQHFGDGTRLSIL.

The chain employs TRBV2 and TRBJ1-2, with 10 bases identical to TRBD1. The ends lost 7 bases at V and 5 bases at J; junction bases unmatched: 13. The CDR3 runs to 16 residues. Germline assignment: CDR1 SNHLY and CDR2 FYNNEI. In nucleotides, the CDR3 is TGTGCCAGCAACCAGAGGGACAGGGGAAAAGGGTATGGCTACACCTTC. Protein: CASNQRDRGKGYGYTF.

V usage is TRBV28 and J usage is TRBJ2-1; weak D call: TRBD1 (5 bases). The V gene's germline CDR1 is MDHEN and CDR2 SYDVKM. V dropped 2 bases and J dropped 7 bases, with 18 bases sitting between them. The CDR3 covers 16 residues. The CDR3 bases are TGTGCCAGCAGTTTAGCATGGCAGGGCGGTGGGAATGAGCAGTTCTTC. This gives the protein CASSLAWQGGGNEQFF.

The chain carries TRBV6-5 and TRBJ2-6; D unclear. Germline loops: CDR1 MNHEY, CDR2 SVGAGI. This CDR3 has 14 amino acids. Deletions cut 8 bases from V and 2 bases from J, with 10 bases between. CDR3 in DNA: TGTGCCAGCGCGAAAAGCACTGGGGCCAACGTCCTGACTTTC. Translation gives CASAKSTGANVLTF.

The chain is built from TRBV13 and TRBJ2-5; 8 bases align to TRBD2. Germline V gene lookup returns CDR1 PRHDT and CDR2 FYEKMQ (reference sequence). This CDR3 has 15 amino acids. V lost 5 bases, J lost 4 bases, and 9 bases stayed unmatched. CDR3 sequence (DNA): TGTGCCAGCAGCCCCTCGGGGGGGTTGGGAGAGACCCAGTACTTC. Translating gives CASSPSGGLGETQYF.

This clonotype was seen only a few times. The CDR3 region is CASSLTGGLEQYF. The CDR3 DNA follows: TGTGCCAGCAGTTTGACAGGGGGCCTCGAGCAGTACTTC. The chain carries TRBV6-5 and TRBJ2-7; 10 nucleotides match TRBD1. Germline CDR1 MNHEY, CDR2 SVGAGI. This CDR3 contains 13 residues. Germline trimming cut 4 bases from V and 6 bases from J; bases unmatched to any gene: 3.

The genes are TRBV6-6 and TRBJ1-5; 7 bases are a match to TRBD1. Losses at the gene ends were 10 bases for V and 4 bases for J; bases not matched to a gene: 10. This CDR3 contains 14 residues. Germline loops: CDR1 MNHNY, CDR2 SVGAGI (reference sequence). In DNA form, the CDR3 reads TGTGCCACGGGGCCTGGGACAGCAAATCAGCCCCAGCATTTT. It codes for CATGPGTANQPQHF.

This clonotype was counted a few times. The CDR3 DNA follows: TGTGCCAGCAGCCCCCTCGGACAGGTACAGGAAAAACTGTTTTTT. This translates into CASSPLGQVQEKLFF. The chain links TRBV9 to TRBJ1-4; 7 bases line up with TRBD1. CDR3 length: 15 amino acids. Trimming at V came to 4 bases and at J to 8 bases, leaving 11 bases not matched to a gene. Germline-derived CDR1 and CDR2 are SGDLS and YYNGEE. The full variable domain, rest sourced from reference TRBV9 and TRBJ1-4, is DSGVTQTPKHLITATGQRVTLRCSPRSGDLSVYWYQQSLDQGLQFLIQYYNGEERAKGNILERFSAQQFPDLHSELNLSSLELGDSALYFCASSPLGQVQEKLFFGSGTQLSVL.

This rearrangement joins TRBV7-2 to TRBJ2-5; 8 bases align to TRBD2. After removal of 0 bases from V and 4 bases from J, the junction contained 4 bases not matched to a gene. Germline lookup yields CDR1 SGHTA and CDR2 FQGNSA. This CDR3 is 15 amino acids long. The CDR3, as DNA: TGTGCCAGCAGCTTAGCACTAGCGGTATCAGAGACCCAGTACTTC. Its translation: CASSLALAVSETQYF.

The chain links TRBV20-1 to TRBJ2-5; maybe TRBD1 (6 bases). Germline V gene data show CDR1 as DFQATT and CDR2 as SNEGSKA (reference sequence). The CDR3 runs 14 residues. V gave up 6 bases and J gave up 2 bases, with 16 bases separating them. CDR3 DNA sequence: TGCAGTGCGAACCCACAGGGACGGCAAGAGACCCAGTACTTC. This translates into CSANPQGRQETQYF.

There are a few counts of this clonotype. V usage is TRBV6-6 and J usage is TRBJ2-1; 8 bases map to TRBD1. Trimming removed 6 bases from V and 7 bases from J; junction bases left unmatched: 11. Germline assignment: CDR1 MNHNY and CDR2 SVGAGI (reference sequence). This CDR3 is built from 15 residues. The CDR3 spells CASSPGTGWGNEQFF. In DNA form, the CDR3 reads TGTGCCAGCAGCCCCGGGACAGGTTGGGGAAATGAGCAGTTCTTC.

The V and J genes are TRBV7-9 and TRBJ1-5, with TRBD1 matching over 9 bases. The CDR3 has 18 amino acids. Germline V CDR1 and CDR2: SEHNR, FQNEAQ (reference sequence). V was pared by 6 bases and J by 2 bases, with 14 bases of the junction left unmatched. The chain's CDR3 is CASSRTGTGRMGNQPQHF. CDR3 sequence (DNA): TGTGCCAGCAGTCGTACCGGGACAGGGAGGATGGGCAATCAGCCCCAGCATTTT.

Points on this clonotype: One junction end disagrees with the germline gene, perhaps due to a read error. The J gene is TRBJ2-3, the V gene TRBV4-3, with a tentative D call TRBD2 (7 bases). CDR3 length: 17 amino acids. Germline loops: CDR1 LGHNA, CDR2 YSLEER. The CDR3 here is CASGQVLGVGGPDTQYF. The CDR3 DNA reads TGCGCCAGCGGCCAAGTACTGGGGGTGGGGGGGCCAGATACGCAGTATTTT.

This clonotype was observed a few times. The chain joins TRBV7-9 to TRBJ2-7; TRBD1 matches at 8 bases. This CDR3 region has 15 residues. With V trimmed by 1 base and J by 3 bases, 5 bases remained unmatched. Germline V gene sequence: CDR1 SEHNR, CDR2 FQNEAQ (reference sequence). The CDR3 bases are TGTGCCAGCAGCTTAGAGGACAGGGCTAACTACGAGCAGTACTTC. It encodes CASSLEDRANYEQYF.

The rearrangement uses TRBV2 and TRBJ2-7; D is possibly TRBD1 (5 bases). From germline, CDR1 is SNHLY and CDR2 FYNNEI. With 5 bases removed from V and 2 bases from J, the gap between germline ends came to 7 bases. This CDR3 region has 12 residues. For the CDR3, the DNA is TGTGCCAGCAGTAAGGACACCTACGAGCAGTACTTC. Protein: CASSKDTYEQYF.

In its sample, this clonotype was seen a few times. This rearrangement joins TRBV7-2 to TRBJ2-5; 9 bases match TRBD2. V dropped 7 bases and J dropped 5; count of bases not matched to a gene: 5. Germline loops: CDR1 SGHTA, CDR2 FQGNSA. This CDR3 is 13 amino acids long. CDR3: CASILAGRETQYF. DNA of the CDR3: TGTGCCAGCATTCTAGCGGGACGGGAGACCCAGTACTTC.